The T cell receptor (beta chain) under discussion was sequenced for a study of cytomegalovirus exposure and HLA in healthy donors. Whole-study results and caveats: Analyses of presence and absence presupposed an approximately uniform sequencing depth across donors.

Each donor's status was that of a healthy bone marrow donor. This clone was counted only a few times. No antigen is known for it. Germline-derived CDR1 and CDR2 are LGHNA and YNFKEQ. The V and J ends lost 3 bases and 2 bases respectively, with 10 bases between them. The CDR3 runs 14 residues. The primer mix had 60 Vbeta and 13 Jbeta primers. Only in-frame clones appear in the TCRdb table, and some are missing; sequencing was by immunoSEQ multiplex PCR. This repertoire shows 100,000 to 120,000 clones, about three quarters found once; its top ten account for roughly 2.9%. Material for sequencing was PBMCs. The source of this sequence is a woman aged 60 to 75 in good health and CMV-seropositive. The genes are TRBV4-2 and TRBJ1-1; D perhaps matches TRBD1 (6 bases). The CDR3 region is CASSHPQGNTEAFF. The CDR3 DNA reads as TGTGCCAGCAGCCACCCACAGGGAAACACTGAAGCTTTCTTT.